This T cell receptor (beta chain) appears in the sequencing data of a study of Graves' ophthalmopathy and Graves' hyperthyroidism. Amplification of the TCR beta CDR3 regions used RNA transcripts (as template). The first round was an RT-PCR with HTBI primers, and the second round was a multiplex PCR. TCRdb processed the multiplex PCR reads anew with MiXCR; each CDR3 protein has one entry. The table records some 520,000 distinct CDR3 sequences, roughly 14% of them present only once. Trimming cost V 9 bases and J 0 bases, with 14 bases left between them. Germline CDR1 ENHRY, CDR2 SYGVKD. The CDR3 length is 15 residues. This clonotype has ten or more counts.

The rearrangement joins TRBV10-3 to TRBJ2-2, with D possibly matching TRBD1 (5 bases). The sample consisted of blood. The clonotype comes from a woman in her twenties or thirties with Graves' ophthalmopathy. The CDR3, as DNA: TGTGCCATTCCTAGGGGTACCGCGAACACCGGGGAGCTGTTTTTT. Protein: CAIPRGTANTGELFF.